This TCR beta chain was obtained from a study of control samples from healthy donors and cancer patients. J was trimmed by 4 bases and V by 4 bases; bases with no gene match: 4. Germline V gene lookup returns CDR1 SGHRS and CDR2 YFSETQ. This CDR3 is 14 amino acids long. Sequencing was performed with immunoSEQ multiplex PCR; in TCRdb, only in-frame clones are kept and a portion is missing. The data show 100,000 to 150,000 clones, more than 75% seen once. The chain carries TRBV5-1 and TRBJ1-2; 10 bases match TRBD1. The clonotype comes from a man between 60 and 70 years old in good health. Sequenced sample: blood. The CDR3 nucleotides read TGCGCCAGCAGCCTTGACAGGGGGCTCTATGGCTACACCTTC. It translates to CASSLDRGLYGYTF.